Listed below are T cell receptor beta chains from one sample, sequenced in a study of blood T cells in healthy people across ages. TCRdb used MiXCR to reprocess the 5' RACE reads, holding one entry per CDR3 protein. The sample lists 2 million or so distinct CDR3 sequences; around 50% were seen once. Sequenced input: blood. These receptors came from a woman in her 40s in good health. Each CDR3 is given with its conserved first and last residue. D genes are given only for firm matches. Size tells how often a clone was seen (once, few, many) or the class of an expanded clone, and some rows leave it out.

J gene	D gene	clone size	V gene	CDR3 protein	CDR3 DNA
TRBJ2-1	.	.	TRBV9	CASKGQGNTYNEQFF	TGTGCCAGCAAGGGTCAGGGGAATACCTACAATGAGCAGTTCTTC
TRBJ2-1	.	.	TRBV12-3/TRBV12-4	CASSFQGVYYNEQFF	TGTGCCAGCAGTTTCCAGGGCGTATACTACAATGAGCAGTTCTTC
TRBJ2-1	TRBD2	.	TRBV7-2	CASTDLAGGTYNEQFF	TGTGCCAGCACCGACTTAGCGGGGGGGACCTACAATGAGCAGTTCTTC
TRBJ2-6	.	.	TRBV20-1	CSAITFGSSGANVLTF	TGCAGTGCTATTACGTTCGGGAGCTCTGGGGCCAACGTCCTGACTTTC
TRBJ2-3	.	.	TRBV6-5	CASIPDAGRGTQYF	TGTGCCAGCATCCCCGACGCGGGGAGAGGTACGCAGTATTTT
TRBJ2-1	.	few	TRBV6-1	CASRPTYNEQFF	TGTGCCAGCAGGCCGACATACAATGAGCAGTTCTTC
TRBJ2-3	.	.	TRBV7-2	CASSPLRAARTDTQYF	TGTGCCAGCAGCCCACTTAGGGCCGCTCGCACAGATACGCAGTATTTT
TRBJ2-7	.	.	TRBV20-1	CSAGPFPYEQYF	TGCAGTGCCGGTCCCTTCCCCTACGAGCAGTACTTC
TRBJ2-1	TRBD2	.	TRBV11-3	CASSYHSGRARNEQFF	TGTGCCAGCAGCTACCATAGCGGGAGGGCGAGGAATGAGCAGTTCTTC
TRBJ2-7	TRBD2	.	TRBV7-8	CASSLTSEVTYEQYF	TGTGCCAGCAGCCTCACTAGCGAGGTAACCTACGAGCAGTACTTC
TRBJ2-7	.	.	TRBV27	CASSLGYTYEQYF	TGTGCCAGCAGTTTAGGGTACACGTACGAGCAGTACTTC
TRBJ2-1	TRBD1	.	TRBV7-9	CASGRTQGAFFDEQFF	TGTGCCAGCGGCCGAACACAGGGGGCGTTTTTCGATGAGCAGTTCTTC
TRBJ1-2	TRBD1	.	TRBV4-1	CASRSSGTGYYGYTF	TGCGCCAGCAGATCCTCCGGGACAGGGTACTATGGCTACACCTTC
TRBJ1-4	.	once	TRBV10-3	CAISGSVATNEKLFF	TGTGCCATCAGTGGTTCTGTTGCAACTAATGAAAAACTGTTTTTT
TRBJ2-7	.	.	TRBV13	CANSLRSRTHVSYEQYF	TGTGCCAACAGCTTAAGGTCGAGGACCCACGTCTCCTACGAGCAGTACTTC
TRBJ1-4	TRBD1	.	TRBV7-2	CASSLMQGVGEKLFF	TGTGCCAGCAGCTTAATGCAGGGGGTCGGTGAAAAACTGTTTTTT
TRBJ2-1	TRBD2	few	TRBV2	CASNGFGGRWNEQFF	TGTGCCAGCAATGGGTTCGGGGGGAGGTGGAATGAGCAGTTCTTC
TRBJ1-6	.	.	TRBV28	CASSFLQGSSPLHF	TGTGCCAGCAGTTTTCTCCAGGGGAGCTCACCCCTCCACTTT
TRBJ2-5	TRBD2	few	TRBV20-1	CSAAASGSWETQYF	TGCAGTGCTGCTGCTAGCGGGAGTTGGGAGACCCAGTACTTC
TRBJ2-3	TRBD2	.	TRBV7-7	CASSPTSGGDTQYF	TGTGCTAGCAGCCCCACTAGCGGAGGAGATACGCAGTATTTT
TRBJ2-7	.	.	TRBV20-1	CSAKTPGGRREQYF	TGCAGTGCCAAAACCCCAGGGGGGAGGAGAGAGCAGTACTTC
TRBJ2-3	TRBD2	.	TRBV5-1	CATKRDSTDTQYF	TGCGCCACGAAGCGGGACAGCACAGATACGCAGTATTTT
TRBJ2-1	.	.	TRBV2	CASRAEDYNEQFF	TGTGCCAGCAGAGCTGAGGACTACAATGAGCAGTTCTTC
TRBJ1-2	TRBD1	.	TRBV7-2	CASSLDRVGYTF	TGTGCCAGCAGTCTCGACAGGGTTGGCTACACCTTC
TRBJ1-1	.	.	TRBV19	CVVGGRNTEAFF	TGTGTGGTGGGGGGACGGAACACTGAAGCTTTCTTT
TRBJ1-1	TRBD1	few	TRBV29-1	CSVSGTGTPMNTEAFF	TGCAGCGTGTCCGGGACAGGGACTCCTATGAACACTGAAGCTTTCTTT
TRBJ2-7	.	few	TRBV18	CASSRSPIRGLLSYEQYF	TGTGCCAGCTCTCGTTCACCTATAAGGGGTCTCCTCTCCTACGAGCAGTACTTC
TRBJ2-1	.	.	TRBV4-3	CASSPPEGPSSYNKQFF	TGCGCCAGCAGCCCCCCAGAAGGCCCGAGCTCCTACAATAAGCAGTTCTTC
TRBJ2-3	.	.	TRBV4-3	CASSREGDTDTQYF	TGCGCCAGCAGCAGAGAGGGTGACACAGATACGCAGTATTTT
TRBJ2-3	.	.	TRBV28	CASRRLAEHTDTQYF	TGTGCCAGCAGAAGGCTAGCAGAACACACAGATACGCAGTATTTT
TRBJ1-1	.	.	TRBV6-6	CASSYPGHNTEAFF	TGTGCCAGCAGTTACCCGGGACACAACACTGAAGCTTTCTTT
TRBJ2-1	TRBD2	.	TRBV20-1	CSATPSLAVYNEQFF	TGCAGTGCTACCCCCTCACTAGCGGTCTACAATGAGCAGTTCTTC
TRBJ2-5	.	.	TRBV10-3	CAISEPNRDQETQYF	TGTGCCATCAGTGAGCCGAACAGGGACCAAGAGACCCAGTACTTC
TRBJ1-2	.	.	TRBV2	CARSSGGYTF	TGTGCCAGATCCTCCGGGGGCTACACCTTC
TRBJ2-1	.	.	TRBV3-1	CASRSSTTNNEQFF	TGTGCCAGCCGAAGTAGCACTACCAACAATGAGCAGTTCTTC
TRBJ2-1	TRBD2	.	TRBV9	CASSVGSSGGASEQFF	TGTGCCAGCAGCGTAGGTTCGAGCGGGGGGGCGAGTGAGCAGTTCTTC
TRBJ2-1	.	few	TRBV7-2	CASSQTGGQINEQFF	TGTGCCAGCAGCCAGACTGGAGGTCAGATCAATGAGCAGTTCTTC
TRBJ2-5	.	many	TRBV7-2	CASSFAGQRETQYF	TGTGCCAGCAGCTTCGCCGGACAAAGAGAGACCCAGTACTTC
TRBJ2-3	.	.	TRBV7-2	CASSLLDTDTQYF	TGTGCCAGCAGCCTACTAGACACAGATACGCAGTATTTT
TRBJ1-4	.	few	TRBV6-5	CASRGGGHEKLFF	TGTGCCAGCCGAGGAGGGGGGCATGAAAAACTGTTTTTT
TRBJ1-2	TRBD1	few	TRBV29-1	CSVNADRDYGYTF	TGCAGCGTTAACGCGGACAGGGACTATGGCTACACCTTC
TRBJ2-5	.	few	TRBV7-2	CASSQESKIETQYF	TGTGCCAGCAGCCAGGAGAGTAAGATCGAGACCCAGTACTTC
TRBJ2-1	.	.	TRBV20-1	CSAGGTRWGEQFF	TGCAGTGCCGGAGGGACCCGGTGGGGAGAGCAGTTCTTC
TRBJ1-6	.	.	TRBV27	CASSRHGTDYNSPLHF	TGTGCCAGCAGTCGCCACGGGACGGACTATAATTCACCCCTCCACTTT
TRBJ1-2	.	.	TRBV6-6	CASSYDSRGYYGYTF	TGTGCCAGCAGTTACGATTCACGGGGGTACTATGGCTACACCTTC
TRBJ2-7	TRBD1	.	TRBV28	CASSLLGGTGFFHEQYF	TGTGCCAGCAGTTTATTGGGCGGGACAGGGTTCTTCCACGAGCAGTACTTC
TRBJ2-7	TRBD2	.	TRBV4-2	CASSQAGGHYEQYF	TGTGCCAGCAGCCAGGCGGGGGGACACTACGAGCAGTACTTC
TRBJ2-3	TRBD1	.	TRBV24-1	CATSDPGTGKSDTQYF	TGTGCCACCAGTGACCCTGGGACAGGGAAATCAGATACGCAGTATTTT
TRBJ2-5	.	.	TRBV20-1	CSARAGGPHEDPETQYF	TGCAGTGCTAGGGCTGGGGGCCCGCATGAAGATCCAGAGACCCAGTACTTC
TRBJ2-3	.	.	TRBV11-2	CASQGQFSTDTQYF	TGTGCCAGTCAAGGACAGTTTAGCACAGATACGCAGTATTTT
TRBJ2-7	.	.	TRBV5-1	CASSRDIGSYNEQYF	TGCGCCAGCAGCCGGGACATAGGATCCTACAATGAGCAGTACTTC
TRBJ2-1	.	.	TRBV21-1	CASSKPSGGTYNEQFF	TGTGCCAGCAGCAAACCTAGCGGGGGGACTTACAATGAGCAGTTCTTC
TRBJ2-1	.	.	TRBV4-2	CASRQTTSALNNEQFF	TGTGCCAGCAGGCAAACCACTAGTGCGTTGAACAATGAGCAGTTCTTC
TRBJ1-5	.	.	TRBV7-8	CASSLERGTSRGPQHF	TGTGCCAGCAGCTTAGAGAGGGGGACATCCCGAGGGCCCCAGCATTTT